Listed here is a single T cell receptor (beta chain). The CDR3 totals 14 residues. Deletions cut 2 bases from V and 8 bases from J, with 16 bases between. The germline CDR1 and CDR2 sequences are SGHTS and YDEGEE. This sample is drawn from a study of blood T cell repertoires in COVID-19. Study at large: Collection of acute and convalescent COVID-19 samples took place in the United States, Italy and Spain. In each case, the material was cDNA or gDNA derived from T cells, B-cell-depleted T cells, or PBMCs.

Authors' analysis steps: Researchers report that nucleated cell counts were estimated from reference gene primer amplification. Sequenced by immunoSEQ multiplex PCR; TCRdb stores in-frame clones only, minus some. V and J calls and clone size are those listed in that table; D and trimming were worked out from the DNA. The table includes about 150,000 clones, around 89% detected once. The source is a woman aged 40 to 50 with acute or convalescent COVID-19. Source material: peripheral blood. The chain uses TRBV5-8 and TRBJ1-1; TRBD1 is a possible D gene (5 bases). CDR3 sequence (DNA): TGTGCCAGCAGCTTCAACAGGAATAACTTAGAAGCTTTCTTT. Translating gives CASSFNRNNLEAFF.